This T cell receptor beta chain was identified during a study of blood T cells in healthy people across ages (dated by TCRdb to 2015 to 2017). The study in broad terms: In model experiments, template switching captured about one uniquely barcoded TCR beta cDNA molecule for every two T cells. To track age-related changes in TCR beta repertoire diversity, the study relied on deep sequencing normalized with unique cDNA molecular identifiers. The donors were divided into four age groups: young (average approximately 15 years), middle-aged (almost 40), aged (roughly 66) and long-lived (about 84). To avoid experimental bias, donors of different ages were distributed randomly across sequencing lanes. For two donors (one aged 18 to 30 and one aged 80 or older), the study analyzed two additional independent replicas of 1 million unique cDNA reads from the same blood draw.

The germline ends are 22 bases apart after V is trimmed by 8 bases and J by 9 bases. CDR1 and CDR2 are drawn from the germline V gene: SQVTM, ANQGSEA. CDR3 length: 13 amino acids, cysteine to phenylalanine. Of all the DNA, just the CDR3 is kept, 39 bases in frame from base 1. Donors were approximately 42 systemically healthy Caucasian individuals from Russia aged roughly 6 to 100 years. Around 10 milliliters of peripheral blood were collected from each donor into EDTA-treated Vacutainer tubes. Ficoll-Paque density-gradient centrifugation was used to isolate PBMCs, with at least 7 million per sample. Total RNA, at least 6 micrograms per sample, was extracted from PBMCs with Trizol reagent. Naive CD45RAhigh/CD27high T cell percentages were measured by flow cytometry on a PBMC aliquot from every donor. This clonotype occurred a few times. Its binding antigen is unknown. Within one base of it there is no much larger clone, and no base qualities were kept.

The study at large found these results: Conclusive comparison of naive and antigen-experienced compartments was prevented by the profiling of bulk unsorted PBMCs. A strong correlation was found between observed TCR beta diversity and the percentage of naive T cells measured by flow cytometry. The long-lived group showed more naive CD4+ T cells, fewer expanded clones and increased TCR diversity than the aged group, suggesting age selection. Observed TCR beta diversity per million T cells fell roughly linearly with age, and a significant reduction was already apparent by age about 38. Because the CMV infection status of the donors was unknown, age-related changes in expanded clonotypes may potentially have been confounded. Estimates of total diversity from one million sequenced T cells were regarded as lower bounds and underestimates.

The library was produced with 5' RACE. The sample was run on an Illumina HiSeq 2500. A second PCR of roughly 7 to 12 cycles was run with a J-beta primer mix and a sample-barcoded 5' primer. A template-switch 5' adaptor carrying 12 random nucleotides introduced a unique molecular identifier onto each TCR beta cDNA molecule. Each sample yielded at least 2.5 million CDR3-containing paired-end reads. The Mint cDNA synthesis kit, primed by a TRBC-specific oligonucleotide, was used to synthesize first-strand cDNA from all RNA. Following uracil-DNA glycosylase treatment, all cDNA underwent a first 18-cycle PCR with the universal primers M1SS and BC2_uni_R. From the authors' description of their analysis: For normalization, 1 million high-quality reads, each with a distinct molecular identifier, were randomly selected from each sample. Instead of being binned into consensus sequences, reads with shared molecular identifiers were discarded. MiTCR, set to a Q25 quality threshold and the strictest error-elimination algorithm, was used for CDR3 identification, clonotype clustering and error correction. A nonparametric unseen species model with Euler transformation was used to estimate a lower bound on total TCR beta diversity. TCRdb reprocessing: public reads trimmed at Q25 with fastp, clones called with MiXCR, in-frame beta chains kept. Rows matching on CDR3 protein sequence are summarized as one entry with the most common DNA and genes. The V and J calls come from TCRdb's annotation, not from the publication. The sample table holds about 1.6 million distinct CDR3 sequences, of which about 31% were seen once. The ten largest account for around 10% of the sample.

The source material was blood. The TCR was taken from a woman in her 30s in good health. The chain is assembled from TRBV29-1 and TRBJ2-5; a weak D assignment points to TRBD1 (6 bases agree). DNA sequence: TGCAGCATTTTGGCTATGGGGGCCCAGGCCCAGTACTTC. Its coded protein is CSILAMGAQAQYF.